These T cell receptor beta chains were read from a single sample in a study of naive and memory T cell subsets. TCRdb called the UMI-ligation and nested PCR reads again in MiXCR, with one record for every CDR3 protein. In the table there are some 22,000 distinct CDR3 sequences, roughly 8.2% of which are singletons. Sequenced sample: central memory CD8+ T cells from blood. These receptors came from a human donor in good health. The CDR3 runs from the conserved cysteine through the conserved F or W.

j_call: TRBJ1-1
cdr3_length: 14
v_call: TRBV12-3/TRBV12-4
cdr3_aa: CASSLVAPNTEAFF

j_call: TRBJ2-5
cdr3_length: 14
v_call: TRBV6-2/TRBV6-3
cdr3_aa: CASNTTGEVETQYF

j_call: TRBJ2-3
cdr3_length: 14
v_call: TRBV11-2
cdr3_aa: CASSLGSGEDTQYF

j_call: TRBJ2-2
cdr3_length: 18
v_call: TRBV5-1
cdr3_aa: CASSPLGAGGDDTGELFF

j_call: TRBJ1-2
cdr3_length: 16
v_call: TRBV20-1
cdr3_aa: CSAPIDLGQPKGGYTF

j_call: TRBJ2-7
cdr3_length: 15
v_call: TRBV7-2
cdr3_aa: CASSTVRLAGGEQYF

j_call: TRBJ1-4
cdr3_length: 15
v_call: TRBV9
cdr3_aa: CASSAQTGQNEKLFF

j_call: TRBJ2-6
cdr3_length: 15
v_call: TRBV6-1
cdr3_aa: CASSEKTAGANVLTF

j_call: TRBJ2-5
cdr3_length: 14
v_call: TRBV7-2
cdr3_aa: CASSPREARETQYF

j_call: TRBJ2-5
cdr3_length: 12
v_call: TRBV28
cdr3_aa: CAVWTEQETQYF

j_call: TRBJ2-7
cdr3_length: 13
v_call: TRBV6-6
cdr3_aa: CASSYLAIYEQYF

j_call: TRBJ1-1
cdr3_length: 15
v_call: TRBV6-5
cdr3_aa: CASSYSTGTLVEAFF

j_call: TRBJ1-6
cdr3_length: 17
v_call: TRBV28
cdr3_aa: CASSLVKGRSYNSPLHF

j_call: TRBJ2-3
cdr3_length: 17
v_call: TRBV25-1
cdr3_aa: CASSIQGFGSTADTQYF

j_call: TRBJ2-1
cdr3_length: 17
v_call: TRBV29-1
cdr3_aa: CSISGTSGRKDDNEQFF

j_call: TRBJ1-5
cdr3_length: 14
v_call: TRBV4-1
cdr3_aa: CASSYDRNELAQHF

j_call: TRBJ2-7
cdr3_length: 16
v_call: TRBV7-9
cdr3_aa: CASSFPTSGDPFEQYF

j_call: TRBJ1-4
cdr3_length: 14
v_call: TRBV12-3/TRBV12-4
cdr3_aa: CASSTGTPSEKLFF

j_call: TRBJ2-1
cdr3_length: 16
v_call: TRBV30
cdr3_aa: CAWSVLGTSGNDEQFF

j_call: TRBJ2-2
cdr3_length: 16
v_call: TRBV7-6
cdr3_aa: CASSSQREGRTGELFF

j_call: TRBJ1-5
cdr3_length: 13
v_call: TRBV27
cdr3_aa: CASSPWGLQPQHF

j_call: TRBJ1-5
cdr3_length: 16
v_call: TRBV11-2
cdr3_aa: CASTSPGPLSNQPQHF

j_call: TRBJ2-5
cdr3_length: 14
v_call: TRBV15
cdr3_aa: CATSRVGREETQYF